This T cell receptor (beta chain) was found in a study of monozygotic twins with inflammatory bowel disease. TCRdb derives one entry per CDR3 protein from the 5' RACE reads, leaving out DNA. In all, the sample yields about 41,000 distinct CDR3 sequences. This CDR3 comprises 16 residues. Per the germline V gene, CDR1 is SQVTM and CDR2 is ANQGSEA. The rearrangement links TRBV29-1 to TRBJ2-1; the TRBD2 assignment by TCRdb is unverifiable without DNA. Sequencing was carried out using blood. The source is a human donor with ulcerative colitis or Crohn's disease, or a healthy co-twin of an affected twin (not recorded which). Here the CDR3 reads CSIVSASRGTGNEQFF.